The 30 T cell receptor beta chains in this list originate from one sample, sequenced in a study of tumor-infiltrating lymphocytes in oesophageal squamous cell carcinoma. TCRdb passed the PCR reads through MiXCR, listing each CDR3 protein once. The sample holds 21,000 or so distinct CDR3 sequences, 35% to 40% seen once. The source material was esophageal tumor tissue. The origin of the receptors is a male donor with esophageal squamous cell carcinoma.

The chain combines TRBV7-2 with TRBJ2-7, with D perhaps given as TRBD1 or TRBD2 (5 bases each). V gave up 1 base and J gave up 0 bases, with 10 bases separating them. CDR3 length: 15 amino acids. CDR1 is SGHTA and CDR2 is FQGNSA in the germline V gene. The CDR3 nucleotides read TGTGCCAGCAGCTTAGGAGGGACGCTCTCCTACGAGCAGTACTTC. Its translation is CASSLGGTLSYEQYF.

This clonotype was counted many times. V is TRBV5-4 and J is TRBJ1-6; tentatively, D is TRBD1 (6 bases). Germline V gene data show CDR1 as SGHNT and CDR2 as YYREEE (reference sequence). The CDR3 is 16 amino acids. Trimming cost V 4 bases and J 8 bases, with 19 bases left between them. This CDR3 is CASSREGGAFYSPLHF. The CDR3 DNA follows: TGTGCCAGCAGCCGGGAGGGGGGCGCTTTCTATTCACCCCTCCACTTT.

This clonotype was counted only a few times. The chain is built from TRBV7-6 and TRBJ2-3; no clear D gene. Germline lookup yields CDR1 SGHVS and CDR2 FNYEAQ. With 1 base removed from V and 4 bases from J, the gap between germline ends came to 12 bases. The CDR3 runs 15 residues. The CDR3 region is CASSLGWAEADTQYF. CDR3 DNA: TGTGCCAGCAGCTTAGGGTGGGCGGAAGCAGATACGCAGTATTTT.

By share, this clonotype ranks as medium-sized. The chain employs TRBV7-9 and TRBJ2-1; TRBD1 matches 10 bases. In germline, CDR1 is SEHNR, CDR2 FQNEAQ (reference sequence). V dropped 5 bases and J dropped 8; count of bases not matched to a gene: 15. CDR3 length: 17 residues. The CDR3 region has the DNA TGTGCCAGCAGCCCTCGTCTCGGGGACAGGGGTGGCCATGAGCAGTTCTTC. Its translation: CASSPRLGDRGGHEQFF.

The CDR3 DNA sequence: TGTGCCAGCAGTGAGCGCTGGGGACAAACAATGGATGAGCAGTTCTTC. Protein: CASSERWGQTMDEQFF. The V and J genes are TRBV6-1 and TRBJ2-7, with D possibly matching TRBD1 (6 bases). The DNA end lines up better with TRBJ2-1; the J call may be wrong. Germline values: CDR1 MNHNS, CDR2 SASEGT. The CDR3 loop spans 16 amino acids.

This clonotype showed up many times. V and J are TRBV2 and TRBJ2-3; tentatively, D is TRBD1 (6 bases). The germline gives CDR1 SNHLY, CDR2 FYNNEI. V shed 7 bases and J shed 0 bases, with 14 bases lying between them. This CDR3 has 15 residues. Here the CDR3 reads CASTEGVLSTDTQYF. CDR3 DNA: TGTGCCAGCACAGAGGGGGTCCTAAGCACAGATACGCAGTATTTT.

The rearrangement joins TRBV7-2 to TRBJ2-5; D remains ambiguous. V was trimmed by 1 base and J by 2 bases, leaving 8 bases between them. CDR1 SGHTA and CDR2 FQGNSA come from the germline V gene. This CDR3 has 14 amino acids. The CDR3 spells CASSLEVNQETQYF. DNA of the CDR3: TGTGCCAGCAGCTTAGAGGTGAATCAAGAGACCCAGTACTTC.

The table lists this clonotype with many counts. The V call is TRBV6-1, the J call TRBJ2-1; D gene ambiguous. Between the trimmed V and J ends, which lost 7 bases and 12 bases, there was a span of 13 bases. The CDR3 length is 11 residues. Germline V gene data show CDR1 as MNHNS and CDR2 as SASEGT. CDR3 sequence reads: CASTRSARQFF. The CDR3 bases are TGTGCCAGCACCAGGTCGGCTCGGCAGTTCTTC.

This clonotype was observed at least ten times. The chain recombines TRBV7-3 with TRBJ1-1; possibly TRBD1 for D (5 bases). V lost 1 base and J lost 1, with 7 bases in between. The CDR3 extends over 14 amino acids. The germline gives CDR1 SGHTA, CDR2 FQGTGA. CDR3 coding DNA: TGTGCCAGCAGCTTAATGGGGGGGAACACTGAAGCTTTCTTT. It encodes CASSLMGGNTEAFF.

This clonotype appeared many times. This sequence joins TRBV11-2 and TRBJ2-3; TRBD2 matches 8 bases. V shed 3 bases, J shed 5 bases, and the junction held 10 bases outside the gene matches. CDR1 is SGHAT, CDR2 FQNNGV, per germline. The CDR3 runs 16 residues. CDR3 sequence: CASSFTQGTSGDTQYF. In DNA form, the CDR3 reads TGTGCCAGCAGCTTTACCCAAGGGACTAGTGGAGATACGCAGTATTTT.

V is TRBV7-6 and J is TRBJ2-3, with D uncertain. The CDR3 contains 15 residues. Germline CDR1 and CDR2: SGHVS and FNYEAQ. V lost 1 base and J 0 bases, leaving 8 bases between the germline ends. The CDR3 coding sequence is TGTGCCAGCAGCTTAGAGTGGGCAAGCACAGATACGCAGTATTTT. It is translated as CASSLEWASTDTQYF. The full variable domain, in which reference TRBV7-6 and TRBJ2-3 provide the parts outside the CDR3, is GAGVSQSPRYKVTKRGQDVALRCDPISGHVSLYWYRQALGQGPEFLTYFNYEAQQDKSGLPNDRFSAERPEGSISTLTIQRTEQRDSAMYRCASSLEWASTDTQYFGPGTRLTVL.

This clonotype rates as medium-sized. Written as DNA, the CDR3 is TGTGCCAGCAGCTCCCATAGCGGGTACTACAATGAGCAGTTCTTC. Translated: CASSSHSGYYNEQFF. The chain couples TRBV11-2 to TRBJ2-1; 7 bases line up with TRBD2. The CDR3 extends over 15 amino acids. Losses at the gene ends were 4 bases for V and 3 bases for J; bases not matched to a gene: 6. CDR1 and CDR2 (germline): SGHAT, FQNNGV.

Ten or more counts support this clonotype. A read error is possible here, since a much larger clone lies one base away. This chain connects TRBV7-9 to TRBJ2-5, with 11 bases that match TRBD2. V was clipped by 6 bases and J by 11 bases; unmatched bases: 11. This CDR3 is 14 amino acids long. CDR1 is SEHNR and CDR2 is FQNEAQ in the germline V gene (reference sequence). CDR3: CASRNSGRAGEQYF. The DNA for the CDR3 is TGTGCCAGCAGAAATAGCGGGAGGGCCGGTGAGCAGTACTTC.

The chain carries TRBV3-1 and TRBJ2-1; D possibly corresponds to TRBD2 (7 bases). The CDR3 has 15 residues. The germline V and J ends were trimmed by 5 bases and 6 bases, with 17 bases remaining between them. Germline lookup yields CDR1 LGHDT and CDR2 YNNKEL (reference sequence). The CDR3 coding sequence is TGTGCCAGCAGCTTGATTGGGGGGGCTTTCAATGAGCAGTTCTTC. It specifies CASSLIGGAFNEQFF.

This clonotype was seen a few times. The CDR3 here is CASSAAGLAGRDTQYF. The CDR3 DNA reads TGTGCCAGCAGCGCAGCTGGGCTAGCGGGTAGAGATACGCAGTATTTT. The V call is TRBV9, the J call TRBJ2-3; 8 positions match TRBD2. This CDR3 has 16 residues. Germline trimming cut 3 bases from V and 5 bases from J; bases unmatched to any gene: 11. Germline V gene data show CDR1 as SGDLS and CDR2 as YYNGEE.

This clonotype has ten or more counts. J is TRBJ2-1 and V is TRBV12-3 or TRBV12-4, with TRBD1 matching over 11 bases. The CDR3 consists of 12 residues. CDR3 nucleotide sequence: TGTGTACGGGACAGGGGGTTAAATGAGCAGTTCTTC. Translation: CVRDRGLNEQFF.

This clonotype was found many times. The chain couples TRBV10-1 to TRBJ2-7, with TRBD1 matching 10 bases. Losses at the gene ends were 6 bases for V and 5 bases for J; bases not matched to a gene: 4. The CDR3 consists of 13 residues. Germline CDR1 is WNHNN and CDR2 is SYGVQD (reference sequence). The CDR3 is CASSRDRGDEQYF. In nucleotides, the CDR3 is TGCGCCAGCAGCCGGGACAGGGGTGACGAGCAGTACTTC.

This clonotype was counted only a few times. The chain links TRBV3-1 to TRBJ2-3; D gene ambiguous. The CDR3 runs to 16 residues. Germline V gene sequence: CDR1 LGHDT, CDR2 YNNKEL (reference sequence). With 4 bases removed from V and 6 bases from J, the gap between germline ends came to 20 bases. The CDR3 DNA is TGTGCCAGCAGCCCCTTAACCGGGTCCCCCCTCGATACGCAGTATTTT. Translated, it gives CASSPLTGSPLDTQYF.

About this clonotype itself: A much larger clone is a single base away; this may be a read error. The chain employs TRBV27 and TRBJ2-7, with 11 bases identical to TRBD1. The J call may be wrong; the DNA end is better matched by TRBJ2-1. CDR1 is MNHEY and CDR2 is SMNVEV in the germline V gene (reference sequence). CDR3 length equals 13 residues. CDR3 loop: CASRWTGGYEQFF. CDR3 DNA sequence: TGTGCCAGCAGGTGGACAGGGGGCTACGAGCAGTTCTTC.

This clonotype came up once. CDR3 region: CASSSGQTQPQHF. CDR3 in DNA: TGTGCCAGCAGTTCCGGACAGACTCAGCCCCAGCATTTT. This chain connects TRBV28 to TRBJ1-5; possibly TRBD1 for D (6 bases). The ends were cut back, 4 bases at V and 6 bases at J, with 10 bases in the middle. The CDR3 is 13 amino acids. CDR1 and CDR2 (germline): MDHEN, SYDVKM.

This clonotype was recorded only once. The chain recombines TRBV7-8 with TRBJ2-7; 7 nucleotides align to TRBD1. The J call is doubtful: the DNA matches TRBJ2-6 better. The CDR3 consists of 17 residues. In germline, CDR1 is SGHVS, CDR2 FQNEAQ. The CDR3 loop reads CASSLRDSHSGANVLTF. The CDR3 coding sequence is TGTGCCAGCAGCCTACGGGACAGTCACTCTGGGGCCAACGTCCTGACTTTC.

The chain combines TRBV12-3 or TRBV12-4 with TRBJ2-6, with 8 bases matching TRBD1. This CDR3 region has 16 residues. The junction had 6 bases not matched to a gene; V was cut back by 4 bases and J by 4 bases. In DNA, the CDR3 is TGTGCCAGCAGTTCCTGGACAGGGAAAGGGGCCAACGTCCTGACTTTC. Its translation: CASSSWTGKGANVLTF.

This clonotype turned up a few times. A read error is likely, as this CDR3 ends without the conserved phenylalanine or tryptophan. The DNA is left out, because the CDR3 cannot be placed on it with certainty; the CDR3 is given as TCRdb lists it. The CDR3 protein is CASSQNSRV. The chain employs TRBV14 and TRBJ2-4. Looked up from germline, CDR1 is SGHDN and CDR2 is FVKESK. The CDR3 totals 9 residues, both ends included.

The V gene is TRBV15, the J gene TRBJ2-5, with a weak D call TRBD1 (5 bases). Trimming left V 1 base short and J 3 bases short, with 12 bases between. The length of the CDR3 is 15 residues. Germline values: CDR1 LNHNV, CDR2 YYDKDF (reference sequence). CDR3 nucleotide sequence: TGTGCCACCAGCAGAGTAACAGGACGCGAAGAGACCCAGTACTTC. Its translation: CATSRVTGREETQYF.

The chain joins TRBV7-2 to TRBJ2-7; D possibly corresponds to TRBD1 (6 bases). Near its end, the DNA agrees better with TRBJ1-2, so the J call may be wrong. The CDR3 runs to 15 residues. Germline loops: CDR1 SGHTA, CDR2 FQGNSA. CDR3: CASSFGGGPHYGYTF. CDR3 nucleotides: TGTGCCAGCAGCTTCGGGGGGGGGCCTCACTATGGCTACACCTTC.

This clonotype has ten or more counts. One base away lies a much larger clone, so this may be a sequencing read error. This rearrangement joins TRBV11-2 to TRBJ2-7; 10 bases map to TRBD2. The CDR3 extends over 16 amino acids. V lost 4 bases, J lost 7 bases, and 13 bases stayed unmatched. CDR1 SGHAT and CDR2 FQNNGV come from the germline V gene. Here the CDR3 DNA reads TGTGCCAGCAGCTCCCGTCTAGCGGGAGCTTACAATGAGCAGTACTTC. It yields the protein CASSSRLAGAYNEQYF.

This chain joins TRBV6-6 and TRBJ2-5; D might be TRBD2 (5 bases). V lost 3 bases and J 1 base, leaving 9 bases between the germline ends. Germline V gene sequence: CDR1 MNHNY, CDR2 SVGAGI (reference sequence). The CDR3 sequence is 14 residues long. The CDR3 is CASSYLDSQETQYF. The CDR3, as DNA: TGTGCCAGCAGTTATCTGGACTCCCAAGAGACCCAGTACTTC.

This clonotype is a singleton in its sample. Since a much larger clone is just one base distant, this may be a read error. This chain links TRBV18 with TRBJ2-1; 10 nucleotides line up with TRBD2. The DNA end favors TRBJ2-7, so the J call may be wrong. This CDR3 region has 16 residues. The V gene's germline CDR1 is KGHSH and CDR2 LQKENI. CDR3 coding DNA: TGTGTCAGCTCACCTACTAGGACTAGCGGTTCCTACGAGCAGTACTTC. It yields the protein CVSSPTRTSGSYEQYF.

The V gene is TRBV7-8, the J gene TRBJ1-1; D is perhaps TRBD1 (6 bases). The germline V gene encodes CDR1 SGHVS and CDR2 FQNEAQ. Trimming shortened V by 5 bases and J by 8 bases, and 15 bases separated the two germline ends. This CDR3 comprises 13 residues. CDR3 sequence: CASSPSGGGEAFF. The CDR3 bases are TGTGCCAGCAGCCCCTCAGGAGGGGGGGAAGCTTTCTTT.

The CDR3 bases are TGTGCCAGCAGCCACACAAGGACAGGCCGTTCTTATAATTCACCCCTCCACTTT. Translating gives CASSHTRTGRSYNSPLHF. The chain employs TRBV11-2 and TRBJ2-6; TRBD1 matches 7 bases. The end of the DNA fits TRBJ1-6 better, so the J call may be wrong. Germline-derived CDR1 and CDR2 are SGHAT and FQNNGV. The CDR3 length is 18 residues.